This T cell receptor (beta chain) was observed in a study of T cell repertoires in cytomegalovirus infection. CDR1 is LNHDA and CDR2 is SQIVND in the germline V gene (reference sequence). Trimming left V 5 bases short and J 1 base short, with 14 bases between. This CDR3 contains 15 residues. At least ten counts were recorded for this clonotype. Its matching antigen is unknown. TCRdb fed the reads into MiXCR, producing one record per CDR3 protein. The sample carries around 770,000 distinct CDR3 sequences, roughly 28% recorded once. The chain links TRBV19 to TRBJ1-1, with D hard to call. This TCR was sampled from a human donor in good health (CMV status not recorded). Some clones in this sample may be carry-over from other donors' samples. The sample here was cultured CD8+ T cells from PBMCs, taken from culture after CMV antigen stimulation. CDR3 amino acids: CASSPDGVPNTEAFF. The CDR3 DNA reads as TGTGCCAGTAGTCCCGACGGGGTACCGAACACTGAAGCTTTCTTT.